The 16 T cell receptor beta chains below all came from one sample that was sequenced in a study of blood T cell repertoires in COVID-19. Sequencing used immunoSEQ multiplex PCR; TCRdb keeps in-frame clones, though not all of them. Of some 200,000 clones detected, 85% to 90% appear once; the ten largest clones hold 3% to 3.5%. Input material: PBMCs or T cells enriched from blood (not recorded which). The receptor source for this set is a woman aged 45-59 years in a cohort exposed to, infected with or recovered from COVID-19 (not recorded which).

The chain is built from TRBV20-1 and TRBJ1-1; 10 bases agree with TRBD1. The CDR3 is 13 amino acids. CDR1 and CDR2 from the germline V gene are DFQATT and SNEGSKA (reference sequence). V lost 3 bases and J lost 5; bases outside the gene matches: 3. The CDR3 sequence: CSASKGQGTEAFF. The CDR3 DNA reads as TGCAGTGCTAGTAAGGGACAGGGGACTGAAGCTTTCTTT.

The chain carries TRBV27 and TRBJ2-5; 12 bases agree with TRBD2. The V segment lost 8 bases and the J segment 5 bases; nucleotides outside the gene matches: 9. The CDR3 has 15 amino acids. Germline loops: CDR1 MNHEY, CDR2 SMNVEV (reference sequence). Here the CDR3 reads CASLRTSGARETQYF. The CDR3 DNA sequence: TGTGCCAGCTTGAGGACTAGCGGGGCTCGGGAGACCCAGTACTTC.

This clone was recorded only once. The V gene is TRBV29-1, the J gene TRBJ1-2; possibly TRBD1 for D (5 bases). Per the germline V gene, CDR1 is SQVTM and CDR2 is ANQGSEA. Trimming removed 2 bases from V and 5 bases from J, with 15 bases in between. The CDR3 is made up of 14 amino acids. This chain's CDR3 is CSVEPGGASYGYTF. The CDR3 DNA follows: TGCAGCGTTGAACCGGGGGGAGCCTCATATGGCTACACCTTC.

The gene calls are TRBV7-2 and TRBJ2-7, with 8 bases identical to TRBD2. V was clipped by 1 base and J by 3 bases; unmatched bases: 8. The CDR3 contains 16 residues. Germline V lookup: CDR1 SGHTA, CDR2 FQGNSA. The DNA of the CDR3 is TGTGCCAGCAGCTTAGTGGCCGTTCGGGGGGGCTACGAGCAGTACTTC. It yields the protein CASSLVAVRGGYEQYF.

The chain couples TRBV4-3 to TRBJ1-1, with D possibly matching TRBD1 (6 bases). Germline V gene sequence: CDR1 LGHNA, CDR2 YSLEER. V lost 4 bases and J 9 bases, leaving 12 bases between the germline ends. The CDR3 has 12 amino acids. The CDR3 nucleotides are TGCGCCAGCAGCCCAGCAGGGGACCAAGCTTTCTTT. Its translation: CASSPAGDQAFF.

The chain employs TRBV18 and TRBJ2-7; TRBD1 matches 9 bases. Germline V gene lookup returns CDR1 KGHSH and CDR2 LQKENI. V gave up 5 bases and J gave up 1 base; unmatched junction bases: 6. This CDR3 comprises 15 residues. In DNA form, the CDR3 reads TGTGCCAGCTCAGAGGGGACAGGGCGTTCCTACGAGCAGTACTTC. Its protein product is CASSEGTGRSYEQYF.

The rearrangement joins TRBV2 to TRBJ1-6, with D uncertain. Trimming shortened V by 3 bases and J by 2 bases, and 8 bases separated the two germline ends. Germline CDR1 is SNHLY and CDR2 is FYNNEI. The CDR3 extends over 15 amino acids. For the CDR3, the DNA is TGTGCCAGCAGTGAGCGGAGTCCCTATAATTCACCCCTCCACTTT. The encoded protein is CASSERSPYNSPLHF. Complete variable domain (other parts from reference TRBV2 and TRBJ1-6): EPEVTQTPSHQVTQMGQEVILRCVPISNHLYFYWYRQILGQKVEFLVSFYNNEISEKSEIFDDQFSVERPDGSNFTLKIRSTKLEDSAMYFCASSERSPYNSPLHFGNGTRLTVT.

This rearrangement joins TRBV27 to TRBJ1-1, with 9 bases that match TRBD1. V dropped 8 bases and J dropped 3; count of bases not matched to a gene: 7. In germline, CDR1 is MNHEY, CDR2 SMNVEV (reference sequence). CDR3 length: 14 residues. CDR3 loop: CASGRRTGDTEAFF. The CDR3 nucleotides read TGTGCCAGCGGTCGAAGGACAGGGGACACTGAAGCTTTCTTT.

This clone was found a few times. The rearrangement links TRBV12-3 or TRBV12-4 to TRBJ1-1; 11 nucleotides line up with TRBD1. V was pared by 10 bases and J by 6 bases, with 4 bases of the junction left unmatched. This CDR3 spans 12 amino acids. Here the CDR3 DNA reads TGTGCCACACGGACAGGGGGCTCTGAAGCTTTCTTT. Its translation: CATRTGGSEAFF.

The rearrangement joins TRBV10-1 to TRBJ2-3, with unresolved D. Trimming removed 3 bases from V and 4 bases from J, with 8 bases in between. Looked up from germline, CDR1 is WNHNN and CDR2 is SYGVQD (reference sequence). The CDR3 extends over 13 amino acids. CDR3: CASSDQRADTQYF. The CDR3 DNA follows: TGCGCCAGCAGTGACCAGCGTGCAGATACGCAGTATTTT.

This chain uses TRBV7-2 with TRBJ2-2; 9 bases fit TRBD2. J gave up 1 base and V 7 bases, and 4 bases lay outside the gene matches. The CDR3 covers 15 residues. The germline V gene has CDR1 SGHTA and CDR2 FQGNSA. The CDR3 protein is CASTLAGRNTGELFF. Written as DNA, the CDR3 is TGTGCCAGCACGCTAGCGGGGAGGAACACCGGGGAGCTGTTTTTT. Looking up the rest from reference TRBV7-2 and TRBJ2-2 gives the full variable domain: GAGVSQSPSNKVTEKGKDVELRCDPISGHTALYWYRQSLGQGLEFLIYFQGNSAPDKSGLPSDRFSAERTGGSVSTLTIQRTQQEDSAVYLCASTLAGRNTGELFFGEGSRLTVL.

The chain combines TRBV4-2 with TRBJ1-3, with 8 bases aligning to TRBD1. V lost 2 bases, J lost 8 bases, and 8 bases stayed unmatched. The CDR3 is made up of 15 amino acids. CDR1 LGHNA and CDR2 YNFKEQ come from the germline V gene. For the CDR3, the DNA is TGTGCCAGCAGCCAACCGGGACAGGCAATCTACACCATATATTTT. Translating it yields CASSQPGQAIYTIYF.

V and J are TRBV3-1 (or the pseudogene TRBV3-2) and TRBJ1-5; D is ambiguous. The CDR3 sequence is 13 residues long. Germline V gene sequence: CDR1 LGHDT, CDR2 YNNKEL (reference sequence). The ends were cut back, 4 bases at V and 5 bases at J, with 9 bases in the middle. DNA for the CDR3: TGTGCCAGCAGCCGGGCAGCTGATCAGCCCCAGCATTTT. Translation gives CASSRAADQPQHF.

V is TRBV6-5 and J is TRBJ1-2, with D perhaps matching TRBD1 (5 bases). V shed 6 bases and J shed 7 bases, with 15 bases lying between them. This CDR3 spans 13 amino acids. Germline lookup yields CDR1 MNHEY and CDR2 SVGAGI. Here the CDR3 reads CASSIDQGSGYTF. The CDR3 DNA sequence: TGTGCCAGCAGCATCGACCAGGGAAGTGGCTACACCTTC.

The chain is built from TRBV24-1 and TRBJ2-1; 14 bases agree with TRBD2. Germline V gene data show CDR1 as KGHDR and CDR2 as SFDVKD. Trimming cost V 4 bases and J 6 bases; bases outside gene matches: 7. The CDR3 spans 17 residues. The CDR3 DNA reads TGTGCCACCAGTGACCCCCGCGGACTAGCGGGGGGCAATGAGCAGTTCTTC. It is translated as CATSDPRGLAGGNEQFF.

This clone is a singleton in its sample. The chain employs TRBV18 and TRBJ1-5; possibly TRBD1 for D (5 bases). Germline values: CDR1 KGHSH, CDR2 LQKENI. This CDR3 is 14 amino acids long. Trimming shortened V by 2 bases and J by 4 bases, and 9 bases separated the two germline ends. The CDR3 reads CASSPSGANQPQHF. The CDR3 coding sequence is TGTGCCAGCTCACCAAGTGGGGCAAATCAGCCCCAGCATTTT.